The 17 T cell receptor beta chains listed next were all sequenced from one sample in a study of cytomegalovirus exposure and HLA in healthy donors. With 60 Vbeta and 13 Jbeta primers, the PCR was carried out. This table comes from immunoSEQ multiplex PCR, and its TCRdb copy is limited to in-frame clones, with some not included. The repertoire holds about 98,000 clones, with 75% to 80% as singletons. The sample consisted of PBMCs. The receptors come from a male donor in good health and CMV-seropositive.

The chain is built from TRBV4-1 and TRBJ2-7; D gene uncertain. Germline CDR1 and CDR2: MGHRA and YSYEKL. CDR3 length: 14 amino acids. V was shortened by 1 base and J by 2 bases, with 9 bases between the two germline ends. CDR3 amino acids: CASSQGRLTYEQYF. The CDR3 region has the DNA TGCGCCAGCAGCCAAGGGCGGTTAACCTACGAGCAGTACTTC.

The chain combines TRBV5-1 with TRBJ2-7; TRBD2 matches 9 bases. Trimming removed 4 bases from V and 6 bases from J; junction bases left unmatched: 11. The CDR3 has 15 amino acids. Germline values: CDR1 SGHRS, CDR2 YFSETQ. For the CDR3, the DNA is TGCGCCAGCAGCCAAGCAATAGCGGGAGAGGCCGAGCAGTACTTC. Translating it yields CASSQAIAGEAEQYF. Filled out from reference TRBV5-1 and TRBJ2-7, the complete variable domain reads KAGVTQTPRYLIKTRGQQVTLSCSPISGHRSVSWYQQTPGQGLQFLFEYFSETQRNKGNFPGRFSGRQFSNSRSEMNVSTLELGDSALYLCASSQAIAGEAEQYFGPGTRLTVT.

This sequence joins TRBV28 and TRBJ1-1; D perhaps matches TRBD1 (6 bases). Germline loops: CDR1 MDHEN, CDR2 SYDVKM. This CDR3 contains 15 residues. V lost 6 bases and J 1 base, leaving 15 bases between the germline ends. CDR3 sequence (DNA): TGTGCCAGCAGACCTTCCGGGACAAGGAACACTGAAGCTTTCTTT. Translated: CASRPSGTRNTEAFF.

CDR3 residues: CASSQEIQGWNEQFF. CDR3 nucleotides: TGTGCCAGCAGCCAAGAAATACAGGGGTGGAATGAGCAGTTCTTC. The V gene is TRBV11-2, the J gene TRBJ2-1; TRBD1 aligns across 7 bases. Germline CDR1 reads SGHAT; CDR2 reads FQNNGV. The CDR3 has 15 amino acids. Trimming took 5 bases from V and 7 from J; bases not matched to a gene: 11.

The chain couples TRBV28 to TRBJ2-7, with 8 bases matching TRBD1. V dropped 5 bases and J dropped 13; count of bases not matched to a gene: 10. Germline loops: CDR1 MDHEN, CDR2 SYDVKM. There are 12 residues in the CDR3. CDR3 protein: CASSLRQGPRYF. The CDR3 nucleotides read TGTGCCAGCAGTCTACGACAGGGGCCGAGATACTTC. The whole variable domain, filled in from reference TRBV28 and TRBJ2-7, reads DVKVTQSSRYLVKRTGEKVFLECVQDMDHENMFWYRQDPGLGLRLIYFSYDVKMKEKGDIPEGYSVSREKKERFSLILESASTNQTSMYLCASSLRQGPRYFGPGTRLTVT.

As to this clone: The germline gene is not matched at one end of the junction; a read error may be the cause. The rearrangement links TRBV5-4 to TRBJ2-5; maybe TRBD1 (5 bases). The CDR3 extends over 13 amino acids. The germline V gene has CDR1 SGHNT and CDR2 YYREEE (reference sequence). CDR3 coding DNA: TGTGCCAGCAGCTTGGCAGGGCAAGAGGCCCAGTACTTC. Residues: CASSLAGQEAQYF. Complete variable domain (other parts from reference TRBV5-4 and TRBJ2-5): ETGVTQSPTHLIKTRGQQVTLRCSSQSGHNTVSWYQQALGQGPQFIFQYYREEENGRGNFPPRFSGLQFPNYSSELNVNALELDDSALYLCASSLAGQEAQYFGPGTRLLVL.

This clone was seen only once. The chain has TRBV28 and TRBJ1-1, with D maybe TRBD1 (5 bases). Germline CDR1 and CDR2: MDHEN and SYDVKM. There are 15 residues in the CDR3. Deletions cut 5 bases from V and 4 bases from J, with 17 bases between. The CDR3 sequence: CASSPSQGWGTEAFF. The CDR3 region has the DNA TGTGCCAGCAGTCCCTCCCAGGGCTGGGGCACTGAAGCTTTCTTT. Using reference TRBV28 and TRBJ1-1 for the parts outside the CDR3, the full variable domain is DVKVTQSSRYLVKRTGEKVFLECVQDMDHENMFWYRQDPGLGLRLIYFSYDVKMKEKGDIPEGYSVSREKKERFSLILESASTNQTSMYLCASSPSQGWGTEAFFGQGTRLTVV.

The chain combines TRBV10-3 with TRBJ1-5; TRBD1 agrees at 7 bases. The CDR3 has 14 residues. Germline CDR1 is ENHRY and CDR2 is SYGVKD. Trimming removed 2 bases from V and 2 bases from J; junction bases left unmatched: 0. The CDR3 sequence is CAISEQGGNQPQHF. In DNA, the CDR3 is TGTGCCATCAGTGAGCAGGGGGGCAATCAGCCCCAGCATTTT.

This chain uses TRBV5-1 with TRBJ1-4, with D possibly matching TRBD1 (6 bases). V was clipped by 2 bases and J by 7 bases, with 9 bases between them. Germline CDR1 is SGHRS and CDR2 is YFSETQ. This CDR3 contains 13 residues. The CDR3 DNA follows: TGCGCCAGCAGCTTCAACAGGGCTGAAAAACTGTTTTTT. This translates into CASSFNRAEKLFF.

V is TRBV5-1 and J is TRBJ2-5; the match to TRBD2 covers 8 bases. The CDR3 consists of 14 residues. Looked up from germline, CDR1 is SGHRS and CDR2 is YFSETQ. The V gene end was trimmed by 4 bases and the J gene end by 4 bases; junction bases not matched to a gene: 6. CDR3 bases: TGCGCCAGCAGCCCCGGGGGGGCGGGAGAGACCCAGTACTTC. Protein product: CASSPGGAGETQYF.

This clone was seen more than once but under ten times. The chain recombines TRBV19 with TRBJ2-5; 7 nucleotides match TRBD2. The CDR3 runs to 11 residues. Germline CDR1 LNHDA, CDR2 SQIVND (reference sequence). Unmatched junction bases numbered 10, after V lost 10 bases and J lost 11 bases. The CDR3 DNA reads TGTGCCACGCTAGCGGCGGGGGAGCAGTACTTC. The encoded protein is CATLAAGEQYF.

The chain carries TRBV19 and TRBJ1-1, with D perhaps TRBD1 (5 bases). The CDR3 runs 14 residues. Per the germline V gene, CDR1 is LNHDA and CDR2 is SQIVND (reference sequence). V gave up 1 base and J gave up 4 bases, with 10 bases separating them. CDR3 DNA sequence: TGTGCCAGTAGTATAGGGCGGGACCCCACTGAAGCTTTCTTT. Its translation: CASSIGRDPTEAFF.

V and J are TRBV5-6 and TRBJ2-3; 14 bases line up with TRBD2. The junction had 2 bases not matched to a gene; V was cut back by 4 bases and J by 4 bases. Germline lookup yields CDR1 SGHDT and CDR2 YYEEEE. There are 15 residues in the CDR3. The CDR3: CASSAGLAGADTQYF. CDR3 nucleotides: TGTGCCAGCAGCGCGGGACTAGCGGGAGCAGATACGCAGTATTTT.

This clone was counted between two and nine times. The gene calls are TRBV5-1 and TRBJ2-7; the match to TRBD1 covers 9 bases. Per the germline V gene, CDR1 is SGHRS and CDR2 is YFSETQ. CDR3 length equals 13 residues. Trimming removed 7 bases from V and 4 bases from J; junction bases left unmatched: 6. CDR3 region: CASADRGGYEQYF. For the CDR3, the DNA is TGCGCCAGCGCGGACAGGGGTGGATACGAGCAGTACTTC.

The J gene is TRBJ2-2, the V gene TRBV9; 8 nucleotides line up with TRBD2. The J segment lost 4 bases and the V segment lost 2 bases, leaving 7 bases of the junction unmatched. This CDR3 spans 16 amino acids. Per the germline V gene, CDR1 is SGDLS and CDR2 is YYNGEE. CDR3 protein: CASSVAVAGTTGELFF. DNA of the CDR3: TGTGCCAGCAGCGTGGCGGTAGCGGGGACCACCGGGGAGCTGTTTTTT.

CDR3 residues: CASSEAQTPGYQETQYF. CDR3 in DNA: TGTGCCAGCAGTGAAGCCCAAACTCCCGGTTACCAAGAGACCCAGTACTTC. The J gene is TRBJ2-5, the V gene TRBV2; D is unclear. Looked up from germline, CDR1 is SNHLY and CDR2 is FYNNEI. Trimming left V 0 bases short and J 0 bases short, with 14 bases between. The CDR3 consists of 17 residues.

This clone was recorded only once. The chain combines TRBV29-1 with TRBJ2-2, with 9 bases matching TRBD2. The length of the CDR3 is 13 residues. Trimming removed 6 bases from V and 9 bases from J; junction bases left unmatched: 8. CDR1 SQVTM and CDR2 ANQGSEA come from the germline V gene. CDR3 bases: TGCAGCGTAGGGACTAGCAACAAGAGGGAGCTGTTTTTT. As protein: CSVGTSNKRELFF.